One and the same sample provided the 16 T cell receptor beta chains below, sequenced in a study of response to subunit inactivated influenza vaccine (dated by TCRdb to the late 2010s). Library method: RT-PCR. Sequencing was performed on an Illumina HiSeq 2500. Through fastp at Q25 and MiXCR, TCRdb rebuilt clones from the public reads, retaining in-frame beta chains. Every distinct CDR3 protein forms one entry, paired with its most common genes and DNA. This sample gives about 480,000 distinct CDR3 sequences in total; approximately 12% of them show up just once. Less than 15% of the sample is held by the ten biggest clonotypes. In the paper's terms, the time point label means: around 42 days after influenza vaccine administration. The sample here was PBMCs from blood, taken 45 days after vaccination. These receptors all stem from a man in his forties or fifties who received an inactivated influenza vaccine. Donor details come from another sample of the same person, matched by shared clones.

The chain combines TRBV4-1 with TRBJ2-7, with D perhaps TRBD2 (6 bases). Germline loops: CDR1 MGHRA, CDR2 YSYEKL. The V gene lost 1 base and the J gene lost 0 bases, with 13 bases spanning the gap. The CDR3 runs to 16 residues. Here the CDR3 DNA reads TGCGCCAGCAGCCAAGTACCGGGACTGAGCTCCTACGAGCAGTACTTC. This codes for CASSQVPGLSSYEQYF.

This clonotype has just a few counts. For the CDR3, the DNA is TGTGCCAGCAGGATAGCGGGTGGGACCCAGTACTTC. It specifies CASRIAGGTQYF. The chain couples TRBV6-5 to TRBJ2-5; 7 nucleotides line up with TRBD2. Per the germline V gene, CDR1 is MNHEY and CDR2 is SVGAGI. V shed 6 bases, J shed 7 bases, and the junction held 5 bases outside the gene matches. The CDR3 loop spans 12 amino acids.

This chain connects TRBV20-1 to TRBJ2-3; 8 positions match TRBD2. Germline values: CDR1 DFQATT, CDR2 SNEGSKA (reference sequence). J gave up 0 bases and V 3 bases, and 8 bases lay outside the gene matches. This CDR3 has 16 residues. CDR3 loop: CSASVRLATSTDTQYF. In DNA form, the CDR3 reads TGCAGTGCTAGCGTTCGACTAGCGACAAGCACAGATACGCAGTATTTT.

In this sample, this clonotype turned up many times. This chain connects TRBV6-2 or TRBV6-3 to TRBJ2-5; 9 nucleotides agree with TRBD2. This CDR3 is built from 20 residues. Germline assignment: CDR1 MNHEY and CDR2 SVGEGT. V lost 4 bases, J lost 2 bases, and 20 bases stayed unmatched. The CDR3 loop reads CASSFWTSEYPPGGQETQYF. DNA of the CDR3: TGTGCCAGCAGTTTTTGGACTAGCGAGTACCCTCCCGGGGGACAAGAGACCCAGTACTTC.

This clonotype came up many times. This CDR3 is CSASRASGQDGELFF. The CDR3 nucleotides read TGCAGTGCTAGTCGTGCGTCAGGACAAGACGGGGAGCTGTTTTTT. The V gene is TRBV20-1, the J gene TRBJ2-2, with D possibly being TRBD1 (5 bases). Germline V CDR1 and CDR2: DFQATT, SNEGSKA (reference sequence). V was shortened by 3 bases and J by 7 bases, with 18 bases between the two germline ends. The length of the CDR3 is 15 residues.

This clonotype was seen at least ten times. V is TRBV12-3 or TRBV12-4 and J is TRBJ2-2; D not certain. The CDR3 sequence is 14 residues long. Trimming shortened V by 4 bases and J by 9 bases, and 15 bases separated the two germline ends. The CDR3 region has the DNA TGTGCCAGCAGTTCCCTTATTGGAAACCGGGAGCTGTTTTTT. Encoded protein: CASSSLIGNRELFF.

The J gene is TRBJ1-2, the V gene TRBV12-3 or TRBV12-4; TRBD1 matches at 11 bases. The CDR3 spans 14 residues. V was pared by 7 bases and J by 4 bases, with 5 bases of the junction left unmatched. The CDR3, as DNA: TGTGCCAGCACCCCGGACAGGGGGCTCTATGGCTACACCTTC. It yields the protein CASTPDRGLYGYTF.

The table lists this clonotype with many counts. V usage is TRBV5-1 and J usage is TRBJ1-1; D not certain. The CDR3 spans 17 residues. Germline assignment: CDR1 SGHRS and CDR2 YFSETQ. Trimming took 4 bases from V and 0 from J, leaving 19 bases between them. The CDR3 loop reads CASSLRSGRDMNTEAFF. CDR3 sequence (DNA): TGCGCCAGCAGCCTCCGGTCGGGGAGAGACATGAACACTGAAGCTTTCTTT.

This clonotype was observed a handful of times. The rearrangement uses TRBV21-1 and TRBJ2-7; the table's D call of TRBD2 was not tested on the DNA. TRBV21-1 is a listed pseudogene. The CDR3 consists of 15 residues. CDR3 bases: TGTGCCAGTTTCCCGGGGACTAGCATAGCCTACGAGCAGTACTTC. The encoded protein is CASFPGTSIAYEQYF.

This clonotype was counted only a few times. The J gene is TRBJ2-1, the V gene TRBV12-3 or TRBV12-4, with D uncertain. Trimming took 3 bases from V and 6 from J, leaving 9 bases between them. There are 13 residues in the CDR3. Here the CDR3 DNA reads TGTGCCAGCAGTTTCCCTGGCCCCAATGAGCAGTTCTTC. This gives the protein CASSFPGPNEQFF.

In this sample, this clonotype turned up a few times. The rearrangement uses TRBV6-2 or TRBV6-3 and TRBJ2-3; 7 positions agree with TRBD1. With V trimmed by 6 bases and J by 2 bases, 14 bases remained unmatched. Per germline, CDR1 MNHEY and CDR2 SVGEGT. This CDR3 region has 17 residues. Written as DNA, the CDR3 is TGTGCCAGCAGAGACCCGGGACAGTGGGAACCCACAGATACGCAGTATTTT. This sequence encodes CASRDPGQWEPTDTQYF.

The gene calls are TRBV5-4 and TRBJ2-2; 8 positions agree with TRBD1. V was clipped by 9 bases and J by 5 bases; unmatched bases: 12. The CDR3 spans 15 residues. CDR1 is SGHNT and CDR2 is YYREEE in the germline V gene (reference sequence). CDR3 sequence: CATCLRQGYTGELFF. For the CDR3, the DNA is TGTGCCACCTGCCTGAGACAGGGGTATACCGGGGAGCTGTTTTTT.

Many counts were recorded for this clonotype. The chain joins TRBV6-2 or TRBV6-3 to TRBJ2-1; TRBD2 agrees at 9 bases. Germline lookup yields CDR1 MNHEY and CDR2 SVGEGT. The ends lost 4 bases at V and 2 bases at J; junction bases unmatched: 6. This CDR3 spans 16 amino acids. The DNA for the CDR3 is TGTGCCAGCAGTTCCGGGACTAGCCTAGCCTACAATGAGCAGTTCTTC. Its protein product is CASSSGTSLAYNEQFF.

This clonotype was picked up many times. The chain is built from TRBV20-1 and TRBJ2-1; TRBD1 aligns across 9 bases. The germline gives CDR1 DFQATT, CDR2 SNEGSKA (reference sequence). V trimming: 5 bases; J trimming: 1 base; junction bases outside the gene matches: 3. This CDR3 is built from 14 residues. The CDR3 is CSAHRGQSYNEQFF. CDR3 bases: TGCAGTGCTCACAGGGGGCAGTCCTACAATGAGCAGTTCTTC.

The chain employs TRBV30 and TRBJ2-7; 8 nucleotides agree with TRBD1. V dropped 3 bases and J dropped 3; count of bases not matched to a gene: 10. The germline V gene encodes CDR1 GTSNPN and CDR2 SVGIG (reference sequence). The CDR3 is 15 residues long. The CDR3 region is CAWSRQGPPYYEQYF. The CDR3 DNA reads as TGTGCCTGGAGCCGACAGGGGCCCCCCTACTACGAGCAGTACTTC.

This clonotype was counted at least ten times. CDR3 protein: CSDRGERGTDTQYF. CDR3 nucleotide sequence: TGCAGCGACCGTGGGGAGCGGGGCACAGATACGCAGTATTTT. The rearrangement uses TRBV29-1 and TRBJ2-3; maybe TRBD2 (6 bases). The length of the CDR3 is 14 residues. In germline, CDR1 is SQVTM, CDR2 ANQGSEA. With 7 bases removed from V and 1 base from J, the gap between germline ends came to 15 bases.